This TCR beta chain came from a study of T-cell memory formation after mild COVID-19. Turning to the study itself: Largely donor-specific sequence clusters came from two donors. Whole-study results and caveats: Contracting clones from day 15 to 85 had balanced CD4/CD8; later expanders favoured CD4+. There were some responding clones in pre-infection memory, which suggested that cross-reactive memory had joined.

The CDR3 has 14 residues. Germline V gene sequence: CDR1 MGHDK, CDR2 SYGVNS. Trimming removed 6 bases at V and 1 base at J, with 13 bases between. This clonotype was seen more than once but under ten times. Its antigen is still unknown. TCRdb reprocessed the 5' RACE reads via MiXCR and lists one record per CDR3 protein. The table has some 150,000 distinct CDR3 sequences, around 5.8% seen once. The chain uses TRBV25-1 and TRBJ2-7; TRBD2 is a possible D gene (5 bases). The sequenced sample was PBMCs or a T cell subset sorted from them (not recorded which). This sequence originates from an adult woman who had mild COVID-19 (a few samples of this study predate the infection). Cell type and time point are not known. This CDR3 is CASSPFGGSYEQYF. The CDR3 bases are TGTGCCAGCAGCCCCTTTGGAGGATCCTACGAGCAGTACTTC.